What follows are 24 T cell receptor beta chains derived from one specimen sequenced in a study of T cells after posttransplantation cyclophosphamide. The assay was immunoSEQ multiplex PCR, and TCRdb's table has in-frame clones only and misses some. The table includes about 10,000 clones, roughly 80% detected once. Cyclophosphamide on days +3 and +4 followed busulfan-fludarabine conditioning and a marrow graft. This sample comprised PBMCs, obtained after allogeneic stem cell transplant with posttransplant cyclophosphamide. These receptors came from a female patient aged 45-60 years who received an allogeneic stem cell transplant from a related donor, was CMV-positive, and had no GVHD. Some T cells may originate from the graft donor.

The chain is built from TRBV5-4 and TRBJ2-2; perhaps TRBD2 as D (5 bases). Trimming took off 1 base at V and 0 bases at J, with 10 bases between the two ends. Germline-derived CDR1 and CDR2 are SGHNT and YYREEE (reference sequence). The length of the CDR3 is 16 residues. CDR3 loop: CASSLTDGANTGELFF. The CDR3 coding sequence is TGTGCCAGCAGCTTGACGGACGGGGCGAACACCGGGGAGCTGTTTTTT. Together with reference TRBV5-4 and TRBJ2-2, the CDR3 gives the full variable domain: ETGVTQSPTHLIKTRGQQVTLRCSSQSGHNTVSWYQQALGQGPQFIFQYYREEENGRGNFPPRFSGLQFPNYSSELNVNALELDDSALYLCASSLTDGANTGELFFGEGSRLTVL.

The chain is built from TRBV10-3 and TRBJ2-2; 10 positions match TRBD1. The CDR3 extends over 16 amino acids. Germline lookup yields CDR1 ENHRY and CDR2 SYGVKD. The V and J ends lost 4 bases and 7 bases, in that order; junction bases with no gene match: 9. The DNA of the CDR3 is TGTGCCATCAGTGGGGGGACAGGGGACCCCCACGGGGAGCTGTTTTTT. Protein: CAISGGTGDPHGELFF.

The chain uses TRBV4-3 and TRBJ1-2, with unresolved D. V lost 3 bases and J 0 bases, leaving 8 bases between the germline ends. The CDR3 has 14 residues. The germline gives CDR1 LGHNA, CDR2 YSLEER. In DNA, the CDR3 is TGCGCCAGCAGCCATGAGATCGCTAACTATGGCTACACCTTC. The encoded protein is CASSHEIANYGYTF.

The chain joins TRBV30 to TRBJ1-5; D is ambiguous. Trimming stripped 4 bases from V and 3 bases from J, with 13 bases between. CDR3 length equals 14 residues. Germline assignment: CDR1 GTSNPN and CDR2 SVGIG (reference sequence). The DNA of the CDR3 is TGTGCCTGGAACACAGAAACGTCCAATCAGCCCCAGCATTTT. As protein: CAWNTETSNQPQHF.

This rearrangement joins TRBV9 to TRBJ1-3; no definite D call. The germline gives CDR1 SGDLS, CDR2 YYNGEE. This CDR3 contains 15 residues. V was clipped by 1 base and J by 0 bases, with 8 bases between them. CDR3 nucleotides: TGTGCCAGCAGCGTACGTGGCGGCTCTGGAAACACCATATATTTT. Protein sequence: CASSVRGGSGNTIYF.

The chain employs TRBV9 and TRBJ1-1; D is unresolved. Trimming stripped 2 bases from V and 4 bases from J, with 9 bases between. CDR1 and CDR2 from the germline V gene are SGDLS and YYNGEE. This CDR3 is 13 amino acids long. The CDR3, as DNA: TGTGCCAGCAGCGTGGGCCGGGGCACTGAAGCTTTCTTT. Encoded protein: CASSVGRGTEAFF.

The CDR3 spells CASSLSLQSSYEQYF. The CDR3 coding sequence is TGTGCCAGCAGCCTATCCTTACAGAGCTCCTACGAGCAGTACTTC. The chain combines TRBV16 with TRBJ2-7; no clear D gene. The CDR3 runs 15 residues. V gave up 4 bases and J gave up 0 bases, with 13 bases separating them. CDR1 and CDR2 from the germline V gene are KGHSY and FQNENV.

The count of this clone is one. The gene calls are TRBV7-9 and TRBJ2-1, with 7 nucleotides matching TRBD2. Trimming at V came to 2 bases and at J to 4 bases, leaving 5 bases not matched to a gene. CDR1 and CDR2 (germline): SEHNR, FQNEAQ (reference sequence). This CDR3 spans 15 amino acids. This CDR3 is CASSLQSGAYNEQFF. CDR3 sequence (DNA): TGTGCCAGCAGCTTACAGAGCGGGGCGTACAATGAGCAGTTCTTC. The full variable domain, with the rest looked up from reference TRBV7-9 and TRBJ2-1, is DTGVSQNPRHKITKRGQNVTFRCDPISEHNRLYWYRQTLGQGPEFLTYFQNEAQLEKSRLLSDRFSAERPKGSFSTLEIQRTEQGDSAMYLCASSLQSGAYNEQFFGPGTRLTVL.

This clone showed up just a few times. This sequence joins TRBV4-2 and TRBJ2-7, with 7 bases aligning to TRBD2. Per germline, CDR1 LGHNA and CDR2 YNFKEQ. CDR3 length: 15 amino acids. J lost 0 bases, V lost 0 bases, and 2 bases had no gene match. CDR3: CASSQDWDYSYEQYF. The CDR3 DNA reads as TGTGCCAGCAGCCAAGATTGGGACTACTCCTACGAGCAGTACTTC.

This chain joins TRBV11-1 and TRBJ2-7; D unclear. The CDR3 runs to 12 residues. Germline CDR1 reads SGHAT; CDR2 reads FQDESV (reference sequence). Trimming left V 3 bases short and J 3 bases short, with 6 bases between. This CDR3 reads CASSFGSYEQYF. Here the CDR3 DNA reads TGTGCCAGCAGCTTCGGTAGCTACGAGCAGTACTTC.

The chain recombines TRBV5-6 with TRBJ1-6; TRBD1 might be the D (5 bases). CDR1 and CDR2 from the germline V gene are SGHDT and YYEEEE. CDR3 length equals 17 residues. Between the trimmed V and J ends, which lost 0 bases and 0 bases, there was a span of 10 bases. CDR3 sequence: CASSLGQGRSYNSPLHF. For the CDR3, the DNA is TGTGCCAGCAGCTTGGGTCAGGGCCGCTCCTATAATTCACCCCTCCACTTT.

CDR3 sequence reads: CASTQGWEKLFF. DNA for the CDR3: TGTGCCAGCACCCAGGGGTGGGAAAAACTGTTTTTT. The V gene is TRBV7-9, the J gene TRBJ1-4; D may be TRBD1 (6 bases). This CDR3 contains 12 residues. CDR1 SEHNR and CDR2 FQNEAQ come from the germline V gene (reference sequence). V dropped 7 bases and J dropped 8 bases, with 11 bases sitting between them.

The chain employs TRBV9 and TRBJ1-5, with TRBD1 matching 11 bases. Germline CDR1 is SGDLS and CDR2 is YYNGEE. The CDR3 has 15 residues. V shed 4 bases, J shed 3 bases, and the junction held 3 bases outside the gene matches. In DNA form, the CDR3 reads TGTGCCAGCAGCAGGGGACAGGGGGACAATCAGCCCCAGCATTTT. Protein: CASSRGQGDNQPQHF.

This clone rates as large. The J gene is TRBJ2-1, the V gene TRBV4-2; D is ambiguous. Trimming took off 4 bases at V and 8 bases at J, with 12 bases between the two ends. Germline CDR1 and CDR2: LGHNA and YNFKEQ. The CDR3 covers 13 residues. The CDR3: CASSLTTVDEQFF. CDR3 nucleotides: TGTGCCAGCAGCCTAACCACGGTGGATGAGCAGTTCTTC.

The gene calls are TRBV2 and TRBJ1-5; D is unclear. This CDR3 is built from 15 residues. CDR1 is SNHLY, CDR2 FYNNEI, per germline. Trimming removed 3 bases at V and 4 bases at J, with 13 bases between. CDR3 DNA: TGTGCCAGCAGTGAGCACGGGGTAGGGAATCAGCCCCAGCATTTT. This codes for CASSEHGVGNQPQHF.

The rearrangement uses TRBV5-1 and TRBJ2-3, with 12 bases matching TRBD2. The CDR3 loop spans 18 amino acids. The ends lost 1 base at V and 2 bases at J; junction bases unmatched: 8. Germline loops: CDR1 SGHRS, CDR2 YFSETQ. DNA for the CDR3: TGCGCCAGCAGCTTGTTGGTTCTAGCGGGGGGGCACACAGATACGCAGTATTTT. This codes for CASSLLVLAGGHTDTQYF.

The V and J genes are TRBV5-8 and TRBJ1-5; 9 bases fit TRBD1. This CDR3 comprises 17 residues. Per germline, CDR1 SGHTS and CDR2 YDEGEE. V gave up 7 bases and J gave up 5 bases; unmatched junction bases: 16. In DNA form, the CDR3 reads TGTGCCAGCTTCGTACCGCTGAGGGACAGGGTGGATCAGCCCCAGCATTTT. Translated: CASFVPLRDRVDQPQHF.

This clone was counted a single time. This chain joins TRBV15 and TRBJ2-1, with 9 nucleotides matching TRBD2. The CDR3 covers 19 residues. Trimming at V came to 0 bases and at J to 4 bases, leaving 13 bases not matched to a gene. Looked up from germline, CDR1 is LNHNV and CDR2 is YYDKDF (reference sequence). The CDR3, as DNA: TGTGCCACCAGCAGAGACCTCCGACCCTCTAGCGGGGATTACAATGAGCAGTTCTTC. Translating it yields CATSRDLRPSSGDYNEQFF.

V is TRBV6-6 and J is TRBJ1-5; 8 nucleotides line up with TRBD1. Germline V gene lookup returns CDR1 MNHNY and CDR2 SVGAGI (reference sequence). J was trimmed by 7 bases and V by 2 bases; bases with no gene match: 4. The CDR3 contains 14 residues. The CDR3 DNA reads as TGTGCCAGCAGTTACGCAGGGGGCAGACAGCCCCAGCATTTT. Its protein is CASSYAGGRQPQHF.

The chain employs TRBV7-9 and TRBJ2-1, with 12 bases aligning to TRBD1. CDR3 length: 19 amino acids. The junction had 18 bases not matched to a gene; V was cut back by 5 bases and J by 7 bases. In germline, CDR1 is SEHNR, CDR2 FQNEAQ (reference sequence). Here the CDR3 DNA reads TGTGCCAGCAGCCCTGGGACAGGGGGCCATGCCGCCTGGGGGAATGAGCAGTTCTTC. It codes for CASSPGTGGHAAWGNEQFF.

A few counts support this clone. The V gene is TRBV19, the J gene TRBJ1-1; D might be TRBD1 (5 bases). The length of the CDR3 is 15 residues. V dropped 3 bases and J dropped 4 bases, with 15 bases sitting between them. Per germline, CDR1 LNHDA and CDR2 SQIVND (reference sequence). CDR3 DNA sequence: TGTGCCAGTAGTATCCCGGACCGCGGGGGCACTGAAGCTTTCTTT. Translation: CASSIPDRGGTEAFF.

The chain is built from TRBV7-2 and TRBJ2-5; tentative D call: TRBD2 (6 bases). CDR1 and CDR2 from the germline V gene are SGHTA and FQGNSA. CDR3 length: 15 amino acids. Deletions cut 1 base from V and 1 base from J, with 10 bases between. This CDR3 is CASSLGGVRQETQYF. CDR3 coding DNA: TGTGCCAGCAGCTTAGGGGGGGTTCGCCAAGAGACCCAGTACTTC.

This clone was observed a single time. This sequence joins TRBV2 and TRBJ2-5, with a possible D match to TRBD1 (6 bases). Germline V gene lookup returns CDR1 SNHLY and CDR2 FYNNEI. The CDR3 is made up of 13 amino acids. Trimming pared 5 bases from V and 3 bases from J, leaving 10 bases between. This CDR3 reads CASSTNREETQYF. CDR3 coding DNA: TGTGCCAGCAGTACTAACAGGGAAGAGACCCAGTACTTC.

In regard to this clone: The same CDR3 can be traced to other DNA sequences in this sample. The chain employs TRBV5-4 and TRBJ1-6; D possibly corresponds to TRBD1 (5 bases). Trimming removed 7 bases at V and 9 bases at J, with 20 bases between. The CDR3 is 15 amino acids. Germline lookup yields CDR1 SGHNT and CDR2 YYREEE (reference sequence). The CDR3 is CASSKSGTSVSPLHF. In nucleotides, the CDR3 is TGTGCCAGCTCAAAGTCCGGGACTTCGGTTTCACCCCTCCACTTT.